These 21 T cell receptor beta chains share one sample of origin, sequenced in a study of cytomegalovirus exposure and HLA in healthy donors. The PCR made use of 60 Vbeta and 13 Jbeta primers. TCRdb keeps only in-frame clones here, not all; method: immunoSEQ multiplex PCR. This sample has some 190,000 clones, with around 87% found just once. What was sequenced was PBMCs. The receptors derive from a woman aged 18 to 35 in good health and CMV-seronegative.

This CDR3 reads CASSLGETVVEAFF. Written as DNA, the CDR3 is TGTGCCAGCAGCTTGGGTGAGACAGTAGTTGAAGCTTTCTTT. This rearrangement joins TRBV5-6 to TRBJ1-1; D possibly corresponds to TRBD1 (5 bases). This CDR3 is 14 amino acids long. With 0 bases removed from V and 7 bases from J, the gap between germline ends came to 13 bases. CDR1 and CDR2 (germline): SGHDT, YYEEEE.

This chain joins TRBV9 and TRBJ2-2, with a possible D match to TRBD1 (5 bases). CDR1 is SGDLS and CDR2 is YYNGEE in the germline V gene. Trimming shortened V by 3 bases and J by 1 base, and 13 bases separated the two germline ends. CDR3 length: 16 amino acids. The CDR3 is CASSAPRGLNTGELFF. The CDR3 DNA sequence: TGTGCCAGCAGCGCTCCTAGGGGCCTGAACACCGGGGAGCTGTTTTTT.

The V and J genes are TRBV6-5 and TRBJ1-1; D uncertain. CDR1 and CDR2 from the germline V gene are MNHEY and SVGAGI. Trimming cost V 1 base and J 6 bases, with 18 bases left between them. The CDR3 sequence is 16 residues long. The CDR3 region is CASSYYPPGGIAEAFF. CDR3 nucleotide sequence: TGTGCCAGCAGTTACTACCCTCCGGGAGGGATCGCTGAAGCTTTCTTT.

V usage is TRBV11-2 and J usage is TRBJ2-1; 8 bases fit TRBD2. The CDR3 totals 15 residues. Germline V gene lookup returns CDR1 SGHAT and CDR2 FQNNGV. With V trimmed by 3 bases and J by 6 bases, 7 bases remained unmatched. The DNA of the CDR3 is TGTGCCAGCAGCTTGTGGCGGGAGGAGTTCAATGAGCAGTTCTTC. Its protein is CASSLWREEFNEQFF. Complete variable domain (other parts from reference TRBV11-2 and TRBJ2-1): EAGVAQSPRYKIIEKRQSVAFWCNPISGHATLYWYQQILGQGPKLLIQFQNNGVVDDSQLPKDRFSAERLKGVDSTLKIQPAKLEDSAVYLCASSLWREEFNEQFFGPGTRLTVL.

On this clone: Other DNA sequences in the sample encode the same CDR3. The chain carries TRBV2 and TRBJ1-2; D is undetermined. With 2 bases removed from V and 5 bases from J, the gap between germline ends came to 15 bases. The CDR3 is 15 residues long. In germline, CDR1 is SNHLY, CDR2 FYNNEI. CDR3 nucleotide sequence: TGTGCCAGCAGTGAACCCGGCCCCACTATATATGGCTACACCTTC. Residues: CASSEPGPTIYGYTF.

V usage is TRBV5-6 and J usage is TRBJ2-1, with 11 positions matching TRBD2. The length of the CDR3 is 15 residues. Germline V gives CDR1 SGHDT, CDR2 YYEEEE. Trimming removed 3 bases from V and 4 bases from J; junction bases left unmatched: 3. The CDR3 loop reads CASSSRLAGYNEQFF. CDR3 in DNA: TGTGCCAGCAGCTCAAGACTAGCGGGATACAATGAGCAGTTCTTC.

The V gene is TRBV5-1, the J gene TRBJ2-2; 9 positions match TRBD1. CDR3 length equals 15 residues. CDR1 SGHRS and CDR2 YFSETQ come from the germline V gene. V was pared by 4 bases and J by 8 bases, with 9 bases of the junction left unmatched. The chain's CDR3 is CASSPGQGTPGELFF. In DNA, the CDR3 is TGCGCCAGCAGCCCGGGACAGGGCACACCTGGGGAGCTGTTTTTT.

The chain couples TRBV2 to TRBJ2-1, with 7 bases lining up with TRBD1. Looked up from germline, CDR1 is SNHLY and CDR2 is FYNNEI. V was clipped by 7 bases and J by 8 bases; unmatched bases: 11. The CDR3 is 14 residues long. This chain's CDR3 is CASTRQGPTDEQFF. Here the CDR3 DNA reads TGTGCCAGCACCAGACAGGGCCCAACGGATGAGCAGTTCTTC.

A few counts support this clone. The V gene is TRBV4-2, the J gene TRBJ2-3; TRBD2 is a possible D gene (5 bases). The V gene's germline CDR1 is LGHNA and CDR2 YNFKEQ. The CDR3 covers 15 residues. Between the trimmed V and J ends, which lost 7 bases and 2 bases, there was a span of 16 bases. The CDR3, as DNA: TGTGCCAGCAAGGAAAGGAGGATGGACACAGATACGCAGTATTTT. This translates into CASKERRMDTDTQYF.

The chain joins TRBV19 to TRBJ2-3, with 8 bases fitting TRBD2. The germline gives CDR1 LNHDA, CDR2 SQIVND (reference sequence). V dropped 4 bases and J dropped 1; count of bases not matched to a gene: 16. The CDR3 contains 19 residues. The CDR3 sequence is CASSTLSRRGGGGTDTQYF. The CDR3 DNA follows: TGTGCCAGTAGTACCCTTAGCAGACGGGGGGGCGGTGGCACAGATACGCAGTATTTT.

The chain joins TRBV5-1 to TRBJ2-7; 9 bases match TRBD1. CDR1 and CDR2 (germline): SGHRS, YFSETQ. This CDR3 has 15 amino acids. V lost 4 bases, J lost 5 bases, and 10 bases stayed unmatched. In DNA form, the CDR3 reads TGCGCCAGCAGCGTGACCGGACAGGGGATCCACGAGCAGTACTTC. This codes for CASSVTGQGIHEQYF.

The chain joins TRBV28 to TRBJ2-1, with 9 bases matching TRBD1. V gave up 4 bases and J gave up 7 bases; unmatched junction bases: 5. From germline, CDR1 is MDHEN and CDR2 SYDVKM. This CDR3 region has 14 residues. CDR3 nucleotides: TGTGCCAGCAGTTACGGGACAGGGTGGAATGAGCAGTTCTTC. The encoded protein is CASSYGTGWNEQFF.

This chain joins TRBV7-2 and TRBJ2-1; 9 bases line up with TRBD2. The CDR3 loop spans 18 amino acids. Germline assignment: CDR1 SGHTA and CDR2 FQGNSA. V lost 5 bases, J lost 4 bases, and 15 bases stayed unmatched. This CDR3 reads CASSLPRMASGTYNEQFF. The CDR3 DNA sequence: TGTGCCAGCAGCCTCCCCCGAATGGCTAGCGGGACTTACAATGAGCAGTTCTTC.

The table lists this clone with a count of one. The CDR3 DNA reads TGCGCCAGCAGCGGCAATACAGGGGCTGGGGAGACCCAGTACTTC. Amino acids: CASSGNTGAGETQYF. The chain recombines TRBV5-1 with TRBJ2-5, with 7 bases fitting TRBD1. Germline V gene lookup returns CDR1 SGHRS and CDR2 YFSETQ. J was trimmed by 5 bases and V by 4 bases; bases with no gene match: 11. The CDR3 is made up of 15 amino acids. The full variable domain, completed using reference TRBV5-1 and TRBJ2-5, is KAGVTQTPRYLIKTRGQQVTLSCSPISGHRSVSWYQQTPGQGLQFLFEYFSETQRNKGNFPGRFSGRQFSNSRSEMNVSTLELGDSALYLCASSGNTGAGETQYFGPGTRLLVL.

The genes are TRBV7-9 and TRBJ2-5, with D perhaps TRBD1 (6 bases). The J call is doubtful: the DNA matches TRBJ2-7 better. Germline CDR1 reads SEHNR; CDR2 reads FQNEAQ (reference sequence). The CDR3 length is 13 residues. CDR3 loop: CASSLLSGDEQYF. CDR3 nucleotides: TGTGCCAGCAGTCTACTTTCAGGGGACGAGCAGTACTTC.

The rearrangement joins TRBV19 to TRBJ2-1; 10 nucleotides match TRBD2. The ends lost 3 bases at V and 10 bases at J; junction bases unmatched: 6. The CDR3 has 14 amino acids. Germline loops: CDR1 LNHDA, CDR2 SQIVND (reference sequence). In DNA, the CDR3 is TGTGCCAGTAGTATTTCTAGCGGGAGTACCGAGCAGTTCTTC. As protein: CASSISSGSTEQFF.

The chain uses TRBV5-1 and TRBJ2-7; D gene unclear. CDR3 length: 12 amino acids. V lost 1 base to trimming and J lost 5 bases, with 7 bases between them. The V gene's germline CDR1 is SGHRS and CDR2 YFSETQ. In DNA, the CDR3 is TGCGCCAGCAGCTTGACTGGTGACGAGCAGTACTTC. This codes for CASSLTGDEQYF.

CDR3 protein: CSVVAGPSEQYF. The CDR3 bases are TGCAGCGTTGTGGCGGGACCTTCAGAGCAGTACTTC. J is TRBJ2-5 and V is TRBV29-1; possibly TRBD2 for D (6 bases). V was trimmed by 4 bases and J by 11 bases, leaving 17 bases between them. Germline V gives CDR1 SQVTM, CDR2 ANQGSEA. The length of the CDR3 is 12 residues.

The chain combines TRBV30 with TRBJ1-6; 9 positions match TRBD1. The CDR3 length is 14 residues. CDR1 and CDR2 from the germline V gene are GTSNPN and SVGIG (reference sequence). J gave up 8 bases and V 2 bases, and 4 bases lay outside the gene matches. Here the CDR3 DNA reads TGTGCCTGGAGTACGGGACAGGGCGATTCACCCCTCCACTTT. Translation gives CAWSTGQGDSPLHF.

The V gene is TRBV2, the J gene TRBJ1-1; no firm D call. The germline gives CDR1 SNHLY, CDR2 FYNNEI. The CDR3 is made up of 13 amino acids. Trimming pared 3 bases from V and 6 bases from J, leaving 11 bases between. The CDR3 DNA follows: TGTGCCAGCAGTGAGCGGGAACGGGCTGAAGCTTTCTTT. The encoded protein is CASSERERAEAFF.

V is TRBV30 and J is TRBJ2-1, with TRBD1 as a possible D gene (5 bases). The V gene lost 0 bases and the J gene lost 5 bases, with 8 bases spanning the gap. The germline CDR1 and CDR2 sequences are GTSNPN and SVGIG (reference sequence). The CDR3 is 13 residues long. In DNA, the CDR3 is TGTGCCTGGAGTGTACAGGTGCACAATGAGCAGTTCTTC. Protein: CAWSVQVHNEQFF. Full variable domain (remainder filled in from reference TRBV30 and TRBJ2-1): SQTIHQWPATLVQPVGSPLSLECTVEGTSNPNLYWYRQAAGRGLQLLFYSVGIGQISSEVPQNLSASRPQDRQFILSSKKLLLSDSGFYLCAWSVQVHNEQFFGPGTRLTVL.